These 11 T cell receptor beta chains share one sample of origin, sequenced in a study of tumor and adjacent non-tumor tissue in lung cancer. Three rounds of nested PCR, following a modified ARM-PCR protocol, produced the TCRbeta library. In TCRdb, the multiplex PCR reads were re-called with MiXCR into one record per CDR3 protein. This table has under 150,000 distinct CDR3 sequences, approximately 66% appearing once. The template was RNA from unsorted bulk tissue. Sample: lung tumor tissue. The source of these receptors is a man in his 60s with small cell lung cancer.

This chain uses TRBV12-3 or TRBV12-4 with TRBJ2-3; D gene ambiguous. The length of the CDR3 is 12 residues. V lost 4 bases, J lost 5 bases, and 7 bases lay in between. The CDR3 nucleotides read TGTGCCAGCAGTTGGGCCATAGATACGCAGTATTTT. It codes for CASSWAIDTQYF.

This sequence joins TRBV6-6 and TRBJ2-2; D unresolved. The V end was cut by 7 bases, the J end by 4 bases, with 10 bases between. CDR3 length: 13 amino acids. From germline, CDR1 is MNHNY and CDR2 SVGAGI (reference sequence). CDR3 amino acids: CASNLPITGELFF. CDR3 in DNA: TGTGCCAGCAACTTACCTATCACCGGGGAGCTGTTTTTT.

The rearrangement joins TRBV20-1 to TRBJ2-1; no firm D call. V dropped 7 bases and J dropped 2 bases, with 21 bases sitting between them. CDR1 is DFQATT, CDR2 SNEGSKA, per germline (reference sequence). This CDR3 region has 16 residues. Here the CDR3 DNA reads TGCAGTGTCATCCCGTCGGGCAGGCGGCCCTACAATGAGCAGTTCTTC. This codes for CSVIPSGRRPYNEQFF.

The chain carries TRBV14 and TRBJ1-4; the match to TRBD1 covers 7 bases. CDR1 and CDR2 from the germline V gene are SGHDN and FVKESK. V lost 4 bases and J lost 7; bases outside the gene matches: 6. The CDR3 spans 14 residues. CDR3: CASSLVGGVEKLFF. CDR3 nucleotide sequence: TGTGCCAGCAGCCTCGTAGGGGGCGTTGAAAAACTGTTTTTT.

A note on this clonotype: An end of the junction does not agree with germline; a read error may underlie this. CDR3: CATSYAAGEGQFF. CDR3 bases: TGTGCCACCAGCTATGCAGCGGGAGAAGGGCAGTTCTTC. The chain is built from TRBV11-2 and TRBJ2-1; 8 bases are a match to TRBD2. This CDR3 has 13 residues. CDR1 SGHAT and CDR2 FQNNGV come from the germline V gene. The variable domain in full, completed from reference TRBV11-2 and TRBJ2-1, reads EAGVAQSPRYKIIEKRQSVAFWCNPISGHATLYWYQQILGQGPKLLIQFQNNGVVDDSQLPKDRFSAERLKGVDSTLKIQPAKLEDSAVYLCATSYAAGEGQFFGPGTRLTVL.

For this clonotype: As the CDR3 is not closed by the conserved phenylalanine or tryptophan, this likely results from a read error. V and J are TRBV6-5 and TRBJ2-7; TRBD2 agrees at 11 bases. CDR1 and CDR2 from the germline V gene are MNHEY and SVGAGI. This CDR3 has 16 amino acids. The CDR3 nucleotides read TGTGCCATCAGTTCCACCCTACTAGCGGGAGATTACGAGCAGTACTAC. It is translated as CAISSTLLAGDYEQYY.

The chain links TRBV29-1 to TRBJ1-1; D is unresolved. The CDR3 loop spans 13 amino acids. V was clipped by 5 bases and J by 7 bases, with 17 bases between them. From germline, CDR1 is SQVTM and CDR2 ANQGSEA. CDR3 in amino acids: CSVQKGRDIEAFF. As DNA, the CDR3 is TGCAGCGTTCAGAAAGGTAGAGACATTGAAGCTTTCTTT. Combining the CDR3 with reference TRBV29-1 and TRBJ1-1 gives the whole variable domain SAVISQKPSRDICQRGTSLTIQCQVDSQVTMMFWYRQQPGQSLTLIATANQGSEATYESGFVIDKFPISRPNLTFSTLTVSNMSPEDSSIYLCSVQKGRDIEAFFGQGTRLTVV.

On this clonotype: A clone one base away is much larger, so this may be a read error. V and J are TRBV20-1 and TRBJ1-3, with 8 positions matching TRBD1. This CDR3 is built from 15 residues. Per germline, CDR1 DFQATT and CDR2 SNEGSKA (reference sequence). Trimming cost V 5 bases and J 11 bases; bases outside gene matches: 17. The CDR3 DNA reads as TGCAGTGCTCGAACCGGGACAGGAACTGGAAGCGCCATATATTTT. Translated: CSARTGTGTGSAIYF.

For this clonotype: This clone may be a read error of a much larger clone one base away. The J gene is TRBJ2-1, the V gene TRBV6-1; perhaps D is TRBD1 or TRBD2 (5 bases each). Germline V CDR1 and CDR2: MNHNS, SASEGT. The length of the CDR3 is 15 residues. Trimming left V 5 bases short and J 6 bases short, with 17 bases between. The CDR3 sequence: CASSIGTASVNEQFF. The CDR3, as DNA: TGTGCCAGCAGTATCGGGACCGCGTCCGTCAATGAGCAGTTCTTC.

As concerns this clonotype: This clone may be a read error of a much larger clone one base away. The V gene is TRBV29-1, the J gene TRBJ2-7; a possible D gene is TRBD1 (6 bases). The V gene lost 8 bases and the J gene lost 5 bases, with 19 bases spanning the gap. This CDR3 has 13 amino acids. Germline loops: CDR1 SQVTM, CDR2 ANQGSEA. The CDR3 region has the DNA TGCAGCTTTGCAAGAGGGACATCGAACGAGCAGTACTTC. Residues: CSFARGTSNEQYF.

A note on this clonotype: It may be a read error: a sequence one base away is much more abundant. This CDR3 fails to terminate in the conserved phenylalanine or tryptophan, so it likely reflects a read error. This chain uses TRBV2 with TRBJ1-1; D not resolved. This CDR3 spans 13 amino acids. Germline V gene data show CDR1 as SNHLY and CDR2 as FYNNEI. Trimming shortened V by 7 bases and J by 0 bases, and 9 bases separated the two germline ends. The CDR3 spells CASTGFMNTEAFS. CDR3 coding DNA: TGTGCCAGCACCGGCTTCATGAACACTGAAGCTTTCTCT.